This is a list of T cell receptor beta chains from one sample in a study of tumor-infiltrating lymphocytes in primary liver carcinoma. TCRdb reprocessed the multiplex PCR reads via MiXCR and lists one record per CDR3 protein. This table holds roughly 70,000 distinct CDR3 sequences, about 71% found once. What was sequenced was liver tumor tissue from sampling region 4. Receptors originate from a man aged 40-49 years with primary liver carcinoma and hepatitis B virus infection. The CDR3 runs from the conserved cysteine through the conserved F or W. The order of the fields is CDR3 DNA, CDR3 protein, D gene, clone size, J gene, V gene. D genes are given only for firm matches. Part of the rows lack a size; the others show once, few, many or a class for expanded clones.

TGTGCCAGCAGCTTGGCTATGACAGGATCTAACACCGGGGAGCTGTTTTTT CASSLAMTGSNTGELFF NA NA TRBJ2-2 TRBV5-5
TGTGTCAGCAGTCGAACGACAGAGAACACCGGGGAGCTGTTCTTT CVSSRTTENTGELFF NA NA TRBJ2-2 TRBV28
TGTGCCAGCTGCCAAGAGGGGTCAGGAGGAGATTCACCCATCCACTTT CASCQEGSGGDSPIHF NA NA TRBJ1-6 TRBV4-2
TGTGTCAGCAGCTTTCCTGGGACTAACGGGACCAAAAACATTCAGTACTTC CVSSFPGTNGTKNIQYF TRBD2 NA TRBJ2-4 TRBV11-1
TGTGCCAGCAGCCGAGTTGGGGCTAACGTCCTGACTTTC CASSRVGANVLTF NA NA TRBJ2-6 TRBV4-1
TGTGCCAGCAACGTAGGGACTTTCTCCTACGAGCAGTACTTC CASNVGTFSYEQYF NA NA TRBJ2-7 TRBV14
TGTGCCAGCAGTCAATTAGCGGGTTTAACCACAGATACGCAGTATTTT CASSQLAGLTTDTQYF TRBD2 many TRBJ2-3 TRBV6-1
TGTGCCAGCAGCTCTTTACAGGGGTGGAATTCACCCCTCCACTTT CASSSLQGWNSPLHF TRBD1 many TRBJ1-6 TRBV28
TGCAGCGTCGCAGGGGGGGGCCTAAACACTGAAGCTTTCTTT CSVAGGGLNTEAFF TRBD1 few TRBJ1-1 TRBV29-1
TGTGCCAGCAGCTTAGACTTCGGGACACCCAGCTCCTACGAGCAGTACTTC CASSLDFGTPSSYEQYF NA many TRBJ2-7 TRBV11-2
TGTGCCAGCATTCCTAGGAAAAACAATGAGCAGTTCTTC CASIPRKNNEQFF NA NA TRBJ2-1 TRBV5-5
TGTGCCAGCAGTTCGGCAGAGTCGGCTTTCTTT CASSSAESAFF NA NA TRBJ1-1 TRBV6-2/TRBV6-3
TGTGCCAGTAGCTCGCGCCCCAGCGGGAGGATCTATGAGCAGTCCTTC CASSSRPSGRIYEQSF TRBD2 NA TRBJ2-1 TRBV11-2
TGTGCCAGCAGCTTCGCGGACGACGCGCAGTATTTT CASSFADDAQYF NA few TRBJ2-3 TRBV11-2
TGTGCCAGCAGCTTCGGAGGGGAAGCCAATGAGCAGTTCTTC CASSFGGEANEQFF NA NA TRBJ2-1 TRBV11-1
TGCGCCAGCACGAAAGGGGGCTCCTACGAGCAGTACTTC CASTKGGSYEQYF NA many TRBJ2-7 TRBV5-1
TGCGCCTGCAGCCAAGTTGAGGGGTGGAATGAACAGTTCTTC CACSQVEGWNEQFF NA NA TRBJ2-1 TRBV4-1